This T cell receptor (beta chain) came from a study of blood T cell repertoires in COVID-19. Study in general: T cells, B-cell-depleted T cells, or PBMCs provided the cDNA or gDNA that served as material.

The Seattle patients joined while their infection was active and were tracked longitudinally afterward. Germline assignment: CDR1 LNHDA and CDR2 SQIVND (reference sequence). Trimming cost V 4 bases and J 5 bases; bases outside gene matches: 3. The CDR3 runs 13 residues. Sequencing used immunoSEQ multiplex PCR; TCRdb keeps in-frame clones, though not all of them. The sample lists some 300,000 clones, 80% to 90% occurring once. This receptor was taken from a woman aged 50 to 60 with COVID-19, enrolled during active disease. The V and J genes are TRBV19 and TRBJ2-5; 8 bases agree with TRBD2. Sequencing was done on a sample of peripheral blood. As DNA, the CDR3 is TGTGCCAGTAGTAATAGCGGGGAGGAGACCCAGTACTTC. Translation: CASSNSGEETQYF.